This entry lists 13 T cell receptor beta chains sequenced from one sample in a study of CD8 T cells in ankylosing spondylitis. TCRdb reanalysed the 5' RACE reads using MiXCR and keeps one entry per CDR3 protein. The repertoire holds around 890,000 distinct CDR3 sequences, with 12% as singletons. These receptors' targets are unknown. Whole-study findings and limits: Ankylosing spondylitis blood appeared to carry a characteristic TCR beta motif of several highly homologous variants.

Sequenced material: blood, either unsorted or a sorted T cell fraction (not recorded which). These receptors came from a male donor with ankylosing spondylitis.

This clonotype was detected only a few times. The gene calls are TRBV20-1 and TRBJ1-1; D call uncertain. Germline lookup yields CDR1 DFQATT and CDR2 SNEGSKA (reference sequence). CDR3 length: 14 amino acids. Trimming removed 1 base from V and 7 bases from J, with 16 bases in between. Here the CDR3 DNA reads TGCAGTGCTAGAGTAGGCAATTGGGCGGTTGAAGCTTTCTTT. It yields the protein CSARVGNWAVEAFF.

V gene TRBV6-2 or TRBV6-3 combines with J gene TRBJ2-2; 7 positions match TRBD2. CDR3 length equals 16 residues. The V gene end was trimmed by 2 bases and the J gene end by 1 base; junction bases not matched to a gene: 4. Germline V gene lookup returns CDR1 MNHEY and CDR2 SVGEGT. CDR3 sequence reads: CASSYRVAGNTGELFF. In DNA form, the CDR3 reads TGTGCCAGCAGTTACAGGGTAGCGGGGAACACCGGGGAGCTGTTTTTT.

The chain couples TRBV5-1 to TRBJ2-7; a weak D match, TRBD2 (5 bases). Trimming removed 0 bases from V and 0 bases from J, with 13 bases in between. Germline CDR1 and CDR2: SGHRS and YFSETQ. CDR3 size: 16 residues. CDR3 sequence (DNA): TGCGCCAGCAGCTTGGCGGAGGAGACTGGCTCCTACGAGCAGTACTTC. Amino acid sequence: CASSLAEETGSYEQYF. The full variable domain, with the rest looked up from reference TRBV5-1 and TRBJ2-7, is KAGVTQTPRYLIKTRGQQVTLSCSPISGHRSVSWYQQTPGQGLQFLFEYFSETQRNKGNFPGRFSGRQFSNSRSEMNVSTLELGDSALYLCASSLAEETGSYEQYFGPGTRLTVT.

The chain combines TRBV6-2 or TRBV6-3 with TRBJ2-5; weak D call: TRBD2 (5 bases). V was cut by 2 bases and J by 4 bases, with 11 bases left in between. CDR1 and CDR2 (germline): MNHEY, SVGEGT. CDR3 size: 14 residues. As DNA, the CDR3 is TGTGCCAGCAGTTACCCGATGGGGAGAGAGACCCAGTACTTC. Translating gives CASSYPMGRETQYF.

This clonotype has a count of ten or more. The chain links TRBV5-1 to TRBJ2-1; 9 positions agree with TRBD2. This CDR3 is 14 amino acids long. Germline assignment: CDR1 SGHRS and CDR2 YFSETQ. V shed 5 bases, J shed 8 bases, and the junction held 8 bases outside the gene matches. Here the CDR3 reads CASRILAGRYEQFF. CDR3 nucleotides: TGCGCCAGCAGAATCCTAGCGGGAAGGTATGAGCAGTTCTTC.

CDR3 in DNA: TGCAGTGTTCAGACAAGCGGGGGGCCCCAGCATTTT. The encoded protein is CSVQTSGGPQHF. The V gene is TRBV20-1, the J gene TRBJ1-5, with TRBD1 as a possible D gene (5 bases). Between the trimmed V and J ends, which lost 7 bases and 9 bases, there was a span of 16 bases. Germline V lookup: CDR1 DFQATT, CDR2 SNEGSKA (reference sequence). CDR3 size: 12 residues.

Only a few counts were recorded for this clonotype. V gene TRBV9 combines with J gene TRBJ2-2, with 8 bases lining up with TRBD1. The CDR3 sequence is 16 residues long. The V gene's germline CDR1 is SGDLS and CDR2 YYNGEE. V dropped 4 bases and J dropped 4; count of bases not matched to a gene: 9. CDR3: CASSPRTGSSTGELFF. CDR3 in DNA: TGTGCCAGCAGCCCCCGGACAGGGAGCTCCACCGGGGAGCTGTTTTTT.

The chain links TRBV20-1 to TRBJ1-4; 8 nucleotides agree with TRBD1. J lost 6 bases, V lost 6 bases, and 9 bases had no gene match. This CDR3 comprises 14 residues. CDR1 DFQATT and CDR2 SNEGSKA come from the germline V gene (reference sequence). CDR3 protein: CSAQRQGIYEKLFF. CDR3 bases: TGCAGTGCCCAAAGACAGGGGATTTATGAAAAACTGTTTTTT.

This clonotype has more than one count but fewer than ten. The rearrangement uses TRBV5-1 and TRBJ2-3; D is perhaps TRBD2 (6 bases). V dropped 7 bases and J dropped 0 bases, with 9 bases sitting between them. Germline V gene lookup returns CDR1 SGHRS and CDR2 YFSETQ. This CDR3 comprises 13 residues. The CDR3: CASAGPSTDTQYF. CDR3 in DNA: TGCGCCAGCGCGGGGCCAAGCACAGATACGCAGTATTTT.

The rearrangement links TRBV24-1 to TRBJ2-3; D is undetermined. Trimming pared 8 bases from V and 0 bases from J, leaving 8 bases between. Germline assignment: CDR1 KGHDR and CDR2 SFDVKD. The CDR3 loop spans 13 amino acids. This CDR3 is CATIRLSTDTQYF. The CDR3 nucleotides read TGTGCCACCATCCGACTCAGCACAGATACGCAGTATTTT.

This clonotype was observed a few times. This chain links TRBV12-3 or TRBV12-4 with TRBJ1-1; no firm D call. The CDR3 has 11 residues. Trimming removed 6 bases from V and 10 bases from J, with 12 bases in between. CDR3 in DNA: TGTGCCAGCAGGCTAACAGAGGCAGCTTTCTTT. It specifies CASRLTEAAFF.

This clonotype has a count of ten or more. V is TRBV20-1 and J is TRBJ1-1, with TRBD1 matching 7 bases. The CDR3 totals 16 residues. Germline V lookup: CDR1 DFQATT, CDR2 SNEGSKA (reference sequence). The V and J ends lost 0 bases and 3 bases, in that order; junction bases with no gene match: 10. The CDR3 protein is CSARDRRQGDYTEAFF. CDR3 in DNA: TGCAGTGCTAGAGATAGGAGACAGGGAGATTACACTGAAGCTTTCTTT.

The genes are TRBV10-3 and TRBJ1-2; D is uncertain. The germline V and J ends were trimmed by 7 bases and 8 bases, with 17 bases remaining between them. The length of the CDR3 is 13 residues. Germline V gives CDR1 ENHRY, CDR2 SYGVKD. The CDR3 DNA reads TGTGCCATCAATACCCTCCGGGTACGGGGCTACACCTTC. It encodes CAINTLRVRGYTF.